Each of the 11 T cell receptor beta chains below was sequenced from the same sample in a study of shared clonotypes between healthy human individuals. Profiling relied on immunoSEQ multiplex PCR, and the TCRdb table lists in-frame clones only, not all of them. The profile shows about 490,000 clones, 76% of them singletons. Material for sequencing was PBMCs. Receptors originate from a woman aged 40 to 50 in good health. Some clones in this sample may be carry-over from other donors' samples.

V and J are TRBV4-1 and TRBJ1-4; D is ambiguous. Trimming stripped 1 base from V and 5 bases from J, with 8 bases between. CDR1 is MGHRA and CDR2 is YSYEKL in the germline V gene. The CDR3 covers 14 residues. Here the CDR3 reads CASSQGPLNEKLFF. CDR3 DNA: TGCGCCAGCAGCCAAGGCCCTCTCAATGAAAAACTGTTTTTT.

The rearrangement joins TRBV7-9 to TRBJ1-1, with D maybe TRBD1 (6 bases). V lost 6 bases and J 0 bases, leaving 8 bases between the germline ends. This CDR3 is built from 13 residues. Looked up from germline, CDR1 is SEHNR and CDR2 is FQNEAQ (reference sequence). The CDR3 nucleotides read TGTGCCAGCAGGAGGACAGTGAACACTGAAGCTTTCTTT. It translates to CASRRTVNTEAFF.

CDR3 loop: CASSIRGADTGELFF. Here the CDR3 DNA reads TGTGCCAGCAGCATAAGGGGGGCGGACACCGGGGAGCTGTTTTTT. The genes are TRBV11-2 and TRBJ2-2; either TRBD1 or TRBD2 may fit D (6 bases each). V was pared by 5 bases and J by 3 bases, with 13 bases between. CDR3 length: 15 amino acids. Germline CDR1 is SGHAT and CDR2 is FQNNGV.

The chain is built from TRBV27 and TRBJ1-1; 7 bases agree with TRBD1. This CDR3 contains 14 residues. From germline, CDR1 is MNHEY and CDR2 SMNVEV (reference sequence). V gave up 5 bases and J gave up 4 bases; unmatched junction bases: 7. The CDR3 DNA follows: TGTGCCAGCAGTCCCCACAGGGGAGGCACTGAAGCTTTCTTT. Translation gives CASSPHRGGTEAFF.

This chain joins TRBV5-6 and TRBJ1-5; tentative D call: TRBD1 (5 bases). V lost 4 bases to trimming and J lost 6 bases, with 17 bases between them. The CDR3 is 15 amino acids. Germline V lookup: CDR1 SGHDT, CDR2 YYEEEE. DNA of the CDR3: TGTGCCAGCAGCCCACGGGGGGGTGGCGGTCAGCCCCAGCATTTT. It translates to CASSPRGGGGQPQHF.

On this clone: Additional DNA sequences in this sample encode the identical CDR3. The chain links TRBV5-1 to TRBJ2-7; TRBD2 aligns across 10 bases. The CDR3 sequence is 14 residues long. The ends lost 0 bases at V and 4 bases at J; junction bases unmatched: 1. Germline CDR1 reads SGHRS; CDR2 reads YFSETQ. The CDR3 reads CASSLELAGYEQYF. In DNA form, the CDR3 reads TGCGCCAGCAGCTTGGAACTAGCGGGGTACGAGCAGTACTTC.

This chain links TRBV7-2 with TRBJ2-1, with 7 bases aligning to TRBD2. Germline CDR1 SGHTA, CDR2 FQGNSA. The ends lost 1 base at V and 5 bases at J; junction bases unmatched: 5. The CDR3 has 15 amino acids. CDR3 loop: CASSLGGTTHNEQFF. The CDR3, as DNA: TGTGCCAGCAGCTTAGGCGGGACTACTCACAATGAGCAGTTCTTC.

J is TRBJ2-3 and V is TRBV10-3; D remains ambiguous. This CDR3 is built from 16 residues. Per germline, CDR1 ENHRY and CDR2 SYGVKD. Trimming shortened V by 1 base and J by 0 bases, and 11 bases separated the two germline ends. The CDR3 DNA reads TGTGCCATCAGTGAGTTAGAACGTATCAGCACAGATACGCAGTATTTT. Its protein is CAISELERISTDTQYF.

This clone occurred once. The CDR3 coding sequence is TGCGCCAGCGGTGGCTTTACGGGGGGGACAGCATCTCCGGATACGCAGTATTTT. It translates to CASGGFTGGTASPDTQYF. V usage is TRBV5-1 and J usage is TRBJ2-3; TRBD2 is a possible D gene (8 bases). The CDR3 loop spans 18 amino acids. Trimming took off 7 bases at V and 6 bases at J, with 30 bases between the two ends. Germline CDR1 is SGHRS and CDR2 is YFSETQ.

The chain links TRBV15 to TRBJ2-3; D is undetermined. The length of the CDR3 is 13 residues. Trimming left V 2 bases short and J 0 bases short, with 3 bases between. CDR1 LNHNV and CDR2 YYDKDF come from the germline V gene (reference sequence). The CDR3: CATSRQSTDTQYF. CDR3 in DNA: TGTGCCACCAGCAGACAGAGCACAGATACGCAGTATTTT.

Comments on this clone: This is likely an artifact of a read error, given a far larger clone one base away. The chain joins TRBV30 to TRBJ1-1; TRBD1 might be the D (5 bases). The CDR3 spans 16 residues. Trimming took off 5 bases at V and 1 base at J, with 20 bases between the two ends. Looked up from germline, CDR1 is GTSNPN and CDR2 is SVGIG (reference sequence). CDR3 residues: CAWGNSRVRPNTEAFF. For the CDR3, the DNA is TGTGCCTGGGGTAATTCCAGGGTTAGGCCGAACACTGAAGCTTTCTTT.